The 5 T cell receptor beta chains presented below share a single source sample, sequenced in a study of T cell responses to AZD1222 COVID-19 vaccine. Assay: immunoSEQ multiplex PCR; the TCRdb copy retains only in-frame clones and omits some. This table holds 130,000 to 150,000 clones, over 85% found once. The sequencing here drew on peripheral blood, taken 28 days after the second AZD1222 dose. These receptors all stem from an adult who received the AZD1222 COVID-19 vaccine.

The V and J genes are TRBV30 and TRBJ2-3, with unresolved D. This CDR3 has 11 residues. Germline V gives CDR1 GTSNPN, CDR2 SVGIG (reference sequence). Trimming left V 2 bases short and J 4 bases short, with 4 bases between. Here the CDR3 DNA reads TGTGCCTGGAGTATGTCAGATACGCAGTATTTT. Translated, it gives CAWSMSDTQYF.

This chain uses TRBV4-3 with TRBJ2-7; 8 positions match TRBD1. The CDR3 runs 16 residues. Germline V lookup: CDR1 LGHNA, CDR2 YSLEER. V shed 6 bases and J 1 base; nucleotides not matched to a gene: 11. The CDR3 loop is CASRHSATGESYEQYF. The CDR3 region has the DNA TGCGCCAGCAGACACAGTGCGACAGGGGAATCCTACGAGCAGTACTTC.

The chain uses TRBV5-1 and TRBJ1-1, with a possible D match to TRBD1 (5 bases). The germline V and J ends were trimmed by 0 bases and 2 bases, with 8 bases remaining between them. The CDR3 has 14 residues. The germline CDR1 and CDR2 sequences are SGHRS and YFSETQ. This CDR3 is CASSLGDGNTEAFF. CDR3 coding DNA: TGCGCCAGCAGCTTGGGGGACGGAAACACTGAAGCTTTCTTT.

The chain employs TRBV30 and TRBJ2-3; 7 positions match TRBD2. CDR1 is GTSNPN and CDR2 is SVGIG in the germline V gene (reference sequence). CDR3 length: 14 amino acids. With 2 bases clipped from V and 7 bases from J, the junction kept 9 bases outside the gene matches. CDR3 residues: CAWSPGRASNTQYF. DNA for the CDR3: TGTGCCTGGAGTCCTGGGAGGGCGTCAAATACGCAGTATTTT.

The V gene is TRBV30, the J gene TRBJ2-5; D possibly corresponds to TRBD1 (6 bases). The germline gives CDR1 GTSNPN, CDR2 SVGIG (reference sequence). Trimming removed 2 bases from V and 5 bases from J, with 15 bases in between. The CDR3 has 14 amino acids. The CDR3 spells CAWSRIGTKETQYF. CDR3 nucleotides: TGTGCCTGGAGTCGAATAGGGACAAAGGAGACCCAGTACTTC.